This T cell receptor (beta chain) came from a study of cytomegalovirus exposure and HLA in healthy donors. This clone came up a few times. The antigen remains undetermined. The sample carries other DNA sequences with the same CDR3. 13 Jbeta primers and 60 Vbeta primers were used for the PCR. TCRdb's copy holds only in-frame clones and misses some; the assay was immunoSEQ multiplex PCR. The sample carries about 160,000 clones, over 75% recorded once. Overall study findings and caveats: In vitro work confirmed that three CMV-associated chains recognize CMV antigens.

V lost 0 bases to trimming and J lost 0 bases, with 7 bases between them. CDR1 SGHTA and CDR2 FQGNSA come from the germline V gene. This CDR3 is 15 amino acids long. Sequencing was carried out using PBMCs. The sequence derives from a woman aged 45 to 65 in good health and CMV-seropositive. The rearrangement joins TRBV7-2 to TRBJ2-3; a possible D gene is TRBD2 (6 bases). CDR3 sequence (DNA): TGTGCCAGCAGCTTAGCGGGGGGTAGCACAGATACGCAGTATTTT. Residues: CASSLAGGSTDTQYF.